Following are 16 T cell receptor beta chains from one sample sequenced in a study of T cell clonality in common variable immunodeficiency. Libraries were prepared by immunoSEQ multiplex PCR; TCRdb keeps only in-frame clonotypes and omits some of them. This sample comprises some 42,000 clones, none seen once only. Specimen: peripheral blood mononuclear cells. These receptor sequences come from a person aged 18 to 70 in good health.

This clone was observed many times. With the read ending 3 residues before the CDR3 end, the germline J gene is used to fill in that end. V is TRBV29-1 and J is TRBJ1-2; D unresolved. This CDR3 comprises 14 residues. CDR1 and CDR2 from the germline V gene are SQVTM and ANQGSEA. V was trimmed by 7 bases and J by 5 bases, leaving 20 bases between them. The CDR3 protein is CSARISTESYGYTF. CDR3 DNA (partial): TGCAGCGCCCGAATCAGTACAGAATCATATGGC. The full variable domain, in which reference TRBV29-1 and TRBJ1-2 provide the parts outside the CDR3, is SAVISQKPSRDICQRGTSLTIQCQVDSQVTMMFWYRQQPGQSLTLIATANQGSEATYESGFVIDKFPISRPNLTFSTLTVSNMSPEDSSIYLCSARISTESYGYTFGSGTRLTVV.

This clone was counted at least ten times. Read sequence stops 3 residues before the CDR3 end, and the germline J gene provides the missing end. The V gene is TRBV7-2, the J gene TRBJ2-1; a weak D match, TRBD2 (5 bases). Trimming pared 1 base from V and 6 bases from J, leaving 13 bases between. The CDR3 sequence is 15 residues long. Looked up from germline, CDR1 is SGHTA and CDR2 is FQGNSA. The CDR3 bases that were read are TGTGCCAGCAGCTTAGTAGTCCTAGCCGGCAATGAG. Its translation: CASSLVVLAGNE. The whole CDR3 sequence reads CASSLVVLAGNEQFF. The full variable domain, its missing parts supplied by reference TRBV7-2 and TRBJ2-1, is GAGVSQSPSNKVTEKGKDVELRCDPISGHTALYWYRQSLGQGLEFLIYFQGNSAPDKSGLPSDRFSAERTGGSVSTLTIQRTQQEDSAVYLCASSLVVLAGNEQFFGPGTRLTVL.

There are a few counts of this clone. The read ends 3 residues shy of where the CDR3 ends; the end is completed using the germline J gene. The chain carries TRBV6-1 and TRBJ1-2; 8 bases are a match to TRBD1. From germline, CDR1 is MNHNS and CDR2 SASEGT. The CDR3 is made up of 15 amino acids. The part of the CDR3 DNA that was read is TGTGCCAGCAGTGAAGCGCCAGGGGGCGCTTACGAC. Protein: CASSEAPGGAYD. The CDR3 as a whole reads CASSEAPGGAYDYTF.

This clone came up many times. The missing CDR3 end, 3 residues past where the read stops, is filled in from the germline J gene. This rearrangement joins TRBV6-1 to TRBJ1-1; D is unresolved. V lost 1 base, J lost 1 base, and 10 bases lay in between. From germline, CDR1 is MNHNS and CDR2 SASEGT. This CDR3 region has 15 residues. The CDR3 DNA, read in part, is TGTGCCAGCAGTGAAGAAGTGGCAAGGAACACTGAA. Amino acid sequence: CASSEEVARNTE. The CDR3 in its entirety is CASSEEVARNTEAFF.

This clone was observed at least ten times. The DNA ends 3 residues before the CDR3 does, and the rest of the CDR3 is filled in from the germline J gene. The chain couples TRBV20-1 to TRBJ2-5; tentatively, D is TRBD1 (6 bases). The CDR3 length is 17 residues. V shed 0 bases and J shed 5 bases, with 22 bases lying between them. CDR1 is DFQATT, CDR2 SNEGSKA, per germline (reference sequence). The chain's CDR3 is CSARDFLRGIARETQYF. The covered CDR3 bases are TGCAGTGCTAGAGATTTTTTGAGGGGGATCGCTAGGGAGACC.

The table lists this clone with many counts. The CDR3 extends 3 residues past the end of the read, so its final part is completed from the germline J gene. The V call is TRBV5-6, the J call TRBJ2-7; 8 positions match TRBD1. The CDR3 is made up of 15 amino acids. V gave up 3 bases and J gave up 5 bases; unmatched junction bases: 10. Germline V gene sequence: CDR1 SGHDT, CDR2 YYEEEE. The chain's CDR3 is CASSSLGQGRNEQYF. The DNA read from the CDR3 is TGTGCCAGCAGCTCGCTCGGACAGGGCCGTAACGAG.

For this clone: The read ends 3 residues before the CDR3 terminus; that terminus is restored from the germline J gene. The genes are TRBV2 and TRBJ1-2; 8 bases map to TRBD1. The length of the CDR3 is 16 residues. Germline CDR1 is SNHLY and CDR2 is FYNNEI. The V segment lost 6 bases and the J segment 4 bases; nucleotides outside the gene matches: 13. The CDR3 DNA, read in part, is TGTGCCAGCAGACCAAAGGACAGGGCCCTTTCCTATGGC. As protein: CASRPKDRALSYG. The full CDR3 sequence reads CASRPKDRALSYGYTF.

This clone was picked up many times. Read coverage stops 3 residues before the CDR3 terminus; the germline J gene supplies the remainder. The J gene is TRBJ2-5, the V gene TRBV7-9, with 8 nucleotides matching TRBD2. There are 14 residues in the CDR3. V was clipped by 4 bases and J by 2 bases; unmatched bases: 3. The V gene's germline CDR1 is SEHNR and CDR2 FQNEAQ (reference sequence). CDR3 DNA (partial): TGTGCCAGCAGCTCGGGACTAGGGCAAGAGACC. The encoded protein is CASSSGLGQET. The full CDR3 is CASSSGLGQETQYF.

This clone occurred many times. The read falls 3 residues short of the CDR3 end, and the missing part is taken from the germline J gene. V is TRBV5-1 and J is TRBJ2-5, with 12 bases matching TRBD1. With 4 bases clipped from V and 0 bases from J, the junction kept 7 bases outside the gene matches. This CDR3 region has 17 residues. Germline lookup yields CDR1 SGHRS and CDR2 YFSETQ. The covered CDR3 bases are TGCGCCAGCAGCGCATGGGACAGGGGGCGTAACCAAGAGACC. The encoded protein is CASSAWDRGRNQET. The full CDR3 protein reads CASSAWDRGRNQETQYF.

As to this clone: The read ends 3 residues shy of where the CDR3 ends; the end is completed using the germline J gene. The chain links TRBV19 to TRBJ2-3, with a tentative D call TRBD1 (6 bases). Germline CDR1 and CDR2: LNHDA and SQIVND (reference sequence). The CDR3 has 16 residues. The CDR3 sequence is CASSGGSGSRNQPQYF. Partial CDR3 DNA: TGTGCCAGTAGTGGGGGCTCGGGATCTCGGAATCAGCCG.

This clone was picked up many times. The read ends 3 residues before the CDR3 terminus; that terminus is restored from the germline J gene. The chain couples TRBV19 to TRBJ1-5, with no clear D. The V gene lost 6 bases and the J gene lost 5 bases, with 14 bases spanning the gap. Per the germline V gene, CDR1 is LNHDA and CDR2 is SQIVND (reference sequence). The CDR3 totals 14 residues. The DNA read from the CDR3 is TGTGCCAGTAGCTTTGTTGTCGGGGATCAGCCC. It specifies CASSFVVGDQP. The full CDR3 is CASSFVVGDQPQHF.

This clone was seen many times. The CDR3 bases that were read are TGTGCCAGCAGCGCCTCTAGCGGCAACACAGATACG. It specifies CASSASSGNTDT. The whole CDR3 protein is CASSASSGNTDTQYF. V is TRBV9 and J is TRBJ2-3, with TRBD2 matching over 7 bases. The CDR3 goes on 3 residues after the read ends, and that part is filled in from the germline J gene. The CDR3 is 15 residues long. Germline V gene lookup returns CDR1 SGDLS and CDR2 YYNGEE. V was clipped by 3 bases and J by 2 bases; unmatched bases: 6. Filled out from reference TRBV9 and TRBJ2-3, the complete variable domain reads DSGVTQTPKHLITATGQRVTLRCSPRSGDLSVYWYQQSLDQGLQFLIQYYNGEERAKGNILERFSAQQFPDLHSELNLSSLELGDSALYFCASSASSGNTDTQYFGPGTRLTVL.

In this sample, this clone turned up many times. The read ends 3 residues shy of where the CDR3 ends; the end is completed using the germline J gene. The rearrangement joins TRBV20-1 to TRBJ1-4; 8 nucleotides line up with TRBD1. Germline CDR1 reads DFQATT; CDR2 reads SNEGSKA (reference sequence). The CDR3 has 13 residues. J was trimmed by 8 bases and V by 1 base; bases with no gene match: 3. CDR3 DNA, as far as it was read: TGCAGTGCTAGAGGACAGGGGCGGGAAAAA. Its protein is CSARGQGREK. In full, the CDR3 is CSARGQGREKLFF.

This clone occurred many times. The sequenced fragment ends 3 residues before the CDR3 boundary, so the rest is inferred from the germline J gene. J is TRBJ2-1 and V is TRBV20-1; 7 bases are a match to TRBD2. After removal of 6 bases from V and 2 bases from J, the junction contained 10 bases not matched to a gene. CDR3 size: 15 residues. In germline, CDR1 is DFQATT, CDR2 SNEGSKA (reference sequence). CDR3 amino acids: CSARKLAITYNEQFF. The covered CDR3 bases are TGCAGTGCCCGAAAACTAGCGATAACCTACAATGAG.

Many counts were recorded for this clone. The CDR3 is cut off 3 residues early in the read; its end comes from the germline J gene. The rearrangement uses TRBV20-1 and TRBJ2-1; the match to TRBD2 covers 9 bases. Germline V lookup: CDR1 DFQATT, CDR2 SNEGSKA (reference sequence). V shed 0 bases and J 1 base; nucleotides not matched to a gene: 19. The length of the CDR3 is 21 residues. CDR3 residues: CSARDISGGRASLISYNEQFF. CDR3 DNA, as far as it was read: TGCAGTGCTAGAGATATTTCAGGCGGGAGGGCCTCCCTTATATCCTACAATGAG.

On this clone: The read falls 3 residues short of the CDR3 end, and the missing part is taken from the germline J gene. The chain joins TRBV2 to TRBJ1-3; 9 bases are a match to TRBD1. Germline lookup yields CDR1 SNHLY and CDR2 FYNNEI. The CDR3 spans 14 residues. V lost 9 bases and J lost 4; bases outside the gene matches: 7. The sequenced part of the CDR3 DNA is TGTGCCAGGACCGGGACAGGGATGGGAAACACC. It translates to CARTGTGMGNT. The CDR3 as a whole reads CARTGTGMGNTIYF.